The 4 T cell receptor beta chains listed next were all sequenced from one sample in a study of blood T cell repertoires in COVID-19. Repertoires were generated with immunoSEQ multiplex PCR, while TCRdb's copy carries only in-frame clones and drops some. This sample carries 30,000 to 40,000 clones, 85% of them seen once, and the ten largest clones take about 16%. Sequencing was performed on peripheral blood. These receptors came from a woman aged 60 to 75 with active COVID-19.

This chain links TRBV12-5 with TRBJ1-6; D gene unclear. V was trimmed by 1 base and J by 0 bases, leaving 16 bases between them. The CDR3 is made up of 19 amino acids. The V gene's germline CDR1 is LGHNT and CDR2 FRNRAP. Here the CDR3 DNA reads TGTGCTAGTGGTTTGGCATCGGTTTGTTTTAGCTCCTATAATTCACCCCTCCACTTT. It specifies CASGLASVCFSSYNSPLHF. Full variable domain (rest looked up from reference TRBV12-5 and TRBJ1-6): DARVTQTPRHKVTEMGQEVTMRCQPILGHNTVFWYRQTMMQGLELLAYFRNRAPLDDSGMPKDRFSAEMPDATLATLKIQPSEPRDSAVYFCASGLASVCFSSYNSPLHFGNGTRLTVT.

J is TRBJ2-7 and V is TRBV5-4, with 7 bases fitting TRBD1. Germline V lookup: CDR1 SGHNT, CDR2 YYREEE (reference sequence). The CDR3 has 13 residues. V shed 1 base, J shed 4 bases, and the junction held 2 bases outside the gene matches. CDR3 DNA: TGTGCCAGCAGCTTGCGACAGGGATACGAGCAGTACTTC. Protein: CASSLRQGYEQYF.

This sequence joins TRBV5-1 and TRBJ1-2; TRBD1 aligns across 7 bases. The CDR3 has 14 residues. Losses at the gene ends were 5 bases for V and 5 bases for J; bases not matched to a gene: 9. CDR1 is SGHRS, CDR2 YFSETQ, per germline. The CDR3 region is CASSRDRELYGYTF. The CDR3 DNA is TGCGCCAGCAGTCGAGACAGGGAACTTTATGGCTACACCTTC.

This chain joins TRBV27 and TRBJ1-1, with TRBD1 identical over 7 bases. With 4 bases clipped from V and 0 bases from J, the junction kept 2 bases outside the gene matches. Germline V CDR1 and CDR2: MNHEY, SMNVEV (reference sequence). The CDR3 sequence is 14 residues long. The CDR3, as DNA: TGTGCCAGCAGTTACAGGGGCGTGAACACTGAAGCTTTCTTT. Amino acid sequence: CASSYRGVNTEAFF.